The 3 T cell receptor beta chains reported below all come from one sample, sequenced in a study of shared clonotypes between healthy human individuals. The repertoire was sequenced with immunoSEQ multiplex PCR; TCRdb's copy has only in-frame clones and lacks some. Found here are some 490,000 clones, around four fifths of them singletons; the top ten hold about 12%. Sequenced input: PBMCs. The receptors stem from a woman between 40 and 55 years old in good health. Some clones in this sample may be carry-over from other donors' samples.

This clone showed up just a few times. The chain carries TRBV9 and TRBJ1-1; D possibly corresponds to TRBD1 (5 bases). The CDR3 totals 15 residues. Germline V CDR1 and CDR2: SGDLS, YYNGEE. V lost 0 bases and J 1 base, leaving 10 bases between the germline ends. The CDR3: CASSVALGGNTEAFF. In DNA form, the CDR3 reads TGTGCCAGCAGCGTAGCCCTGGGGGGGAACACTGAAGCTTTCTTT.

The V gene is TRBV10-2, the J gene TRBJ2-7, with D possibly matching TRBD1 (5 bases). CDR1 WSHSY and CDR2 SAAADI come from the germline V gene. CDR3 length equals 13 residues. V was shortened by 8 bases and J by 5 bases, with 16 bases between the two germline ends. The CDR3 region is CASGAPNRDEQYF. The CDR3, as DNA: TGCGCCAGCGGGGCCCCAAATCGGGACGAGCAGTACTTC.

The chain recombines TRBV18 with TRBJ2-5; D remains ambiguous. The ends were cut back, 1 base at V and 3 bases at J, with 9 bases in the middle. Germline CDR1 KGHSH, CDR2 LQKENI. The CDR3 extends over 14 amino acids. CDR3 sequence: CASSPRLTEETQYF. The CDR3, as DNA: TGTGCCAGCTCACCACGGCTAACAGAAGAGACCCAGTACTTC. The full variable domain, in which reference TRBV18 and TRBJ2-5 provide the parts outside the CDR3, is NAGVMQNPRHLVRRRGQEARLRCSPMKGHSHVYWYRQLPEEGLKFMVYLQKENIIDESGMPKERFSAEFPKEGPSILRIQQVVRGDSAAYFCASSPRLTEETQYFGPGTRLLVL.